This T cell receptor (beta chain) was sequenced in a study of CD8 T cells in ankylosing spondylitis. General study results and limits: The study identified a TCR beta motif of roughly eight highly homologous variants that appeared characteristic of ankylosing spondylitis blood.

This clonotype occurred a few times. What it binds is unknown. TCRdb processed the 5' RACE reads anew with MiXCR; each CDR3 protein has one entry. The sample lists about 540,000 distinct CDR3 sequences, about an eighth seen once, with approximately 6.2% in the top ten. Per the germline V gene, CDR1 is KGHDR and CDR2 is SFDVKD. Trimming cost V 6 bases and J 3 bases, with 8 bases left between them. This CDR3 is 13 amino acids long. The V gene is TRBV24-1, the J gene TRBJ2-1; D is ambiguous. The TCR sequence derives from a male donor with ankylosing spondylitis. What was sequenced was blood, either unsorted or a sorted T cell fraction (not recorded which). The CDR3 is CATSYLGYNEQFF. The CDR3 DNA is TGTGCCACCAGTTACCTGGGCTACAATGAGCAGTTCTTC.